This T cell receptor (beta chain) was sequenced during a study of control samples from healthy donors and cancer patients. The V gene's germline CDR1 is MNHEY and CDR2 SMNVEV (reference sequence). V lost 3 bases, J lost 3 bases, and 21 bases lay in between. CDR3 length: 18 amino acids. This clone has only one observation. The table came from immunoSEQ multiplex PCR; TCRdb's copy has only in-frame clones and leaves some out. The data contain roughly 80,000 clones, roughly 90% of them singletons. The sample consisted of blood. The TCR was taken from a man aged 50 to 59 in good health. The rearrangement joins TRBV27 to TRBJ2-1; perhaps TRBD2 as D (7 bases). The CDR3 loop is CASSFGGPGTNDYNEQFF. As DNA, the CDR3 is TGTGCCAGCAGTTTCGGGGGGCCCGGGACTAATGACTACAATGAGCAGTTCTTC.